The 6 T cell receptor beta chains below come from one sample, sequenced in a study of T cells in women clearing cervical HPV infection. Data came from immunoSEQ multiplex PCR; TCRdb stores just in-frame clones and leaves some out. In all, the sample yields around 23,000 clones. The sequencing sample was made of blood buffy coat. The receptors originated from a woman aged 18 to 69 with a cervical HPV16 infection that either progressed to CIN3+ or cleared (not recorded which).

Details on this clone: The read falls 3 residues short of the CDR3 end, and the missing part is taken from the germline J gene. The genes are TRBV7-3 and TRBJ2-1; 9 nucleotides align to TRBD2. Germline V gene lookup returns CDR1 SGHTA and CDR2 FQGTGA. With 1 base clipped from V and 7 bases from J, the junction kept 5 bases outside the gene matches. The CDR3 totals 15 residues. CDR3 DNA (partial): TGTGCCAGCAGCTTAAGTAGCGGGGGACTTAATGAG. It translates to CASSLSSGGLNE. In full, the CDR3 is CASSLSSGGLNEQFF.

In regard to this clone: The CDR3 goes on 3 residues after the read ends, and that part is filled in from the germline J gene. This chain uses TRBV5-1 with TRBJ2-7; tentatively, D is TRBD2 (6 bases). The V end was cut by 3 bases, the J end by 3 bases, with 22 bases between. The CDR3 runs to 17 residues. Germline lookup yields CDR1 SGHRS and CDR2 YFSETQ. The CDR3 loop is CASSYASGRGYHYEQYF. The CDR3 bases that were read are TGCGCCAGCAGCTACGCTTCGGGGCGGGGCTATCACTACGAG.

Of note for this clone: Read data end 3 residues before the CDR3 end; the end is taken from the germline J gene. The chain couples TRBV20-1 to TRBJ2-5, with a tentative D call TRBD1 (6 bases). Germline V gene data show CDR1 as DFQATT and CDR2 as SNEGSKA (reference sequence). Trimming cost V 5 bases and J 6 bases, with 22 bases left between them. This CDR3 has 15 residues. CDR3 loop: CSALYLGHQMKTQYF. CDR3 DNA, as far as it was read: TGCAGTGCTCTTTATTTGGGACACCAAATGAAGACC.

Regarding this clone: Read sequence stops 3 residues before the CDR3 end, and the germline J gene provides the missing end. The chain links TRBV7-2 to TRBJ1-6, with TRBD1 identical over 8 bases. This CDR3 has 14 amino acids. The germline gives CDR1 SGHTA, CDR2 FQGNSA. Trimming cost V 7 bases and J 7 bases; bases outside gene matches: 6. CDR3 sequence: CASNGQGPNSPLHF. CDR3 bases read: TGTGCCAGCAACGGACAGGGCCCGAATTCACCC.

With regard to this clone: The CDR3 end lies 3 residues beyond the end of the read and is filled in from the germline J gene. The chain recombines TRBV16 with TRBJ1-6; TRBD1 agrees at 8 bases. V trimming: 2 bases; J trimming: 7 bases; junction bases outside the gene matches: 4. The CDR3 is 15 residues long. Germline V gene sequence: CDR1 KGHSY, CDR2 FQNENV. CDR3 protein: CASSQRTGRNSPLHF. The sequenced part of the CDR3 DNA is TGTGCCAGCAGCCAACGGACAGGGAGAAATTCACCC.

The CDR3 bases that were read are TGCAGTGCTAGAGCCGGGACAGGGGTA. It is translated as CSARAGTGV. The CDR3 in its entirety is CSARAGTGVAFF. The chain is built from TRBV20-1 and TRBJ1-1; 10 bases map to TRBD1. The read terminates 3 residues ahead of where the CDR3 ends, so the germline J gene completes it. Germline lookup yields CDR1 DFQATT and CDR2 SNEGSKA (reference sequence). This CDR3 contains 12 residues.